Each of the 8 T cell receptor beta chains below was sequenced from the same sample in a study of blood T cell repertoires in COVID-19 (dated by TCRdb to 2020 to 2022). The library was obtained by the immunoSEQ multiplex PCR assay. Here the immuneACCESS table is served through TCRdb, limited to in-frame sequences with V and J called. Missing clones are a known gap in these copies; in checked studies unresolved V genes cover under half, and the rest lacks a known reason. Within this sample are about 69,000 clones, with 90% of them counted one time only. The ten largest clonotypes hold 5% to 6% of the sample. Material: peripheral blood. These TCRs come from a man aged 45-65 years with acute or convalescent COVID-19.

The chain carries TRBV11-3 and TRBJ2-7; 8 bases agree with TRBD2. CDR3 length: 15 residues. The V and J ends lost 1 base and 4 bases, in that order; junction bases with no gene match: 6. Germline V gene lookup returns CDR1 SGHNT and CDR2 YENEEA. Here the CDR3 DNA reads TGTGCCAGCAGCTTAGGGGGACTAGAAGAATACGAGCAGTACTTC. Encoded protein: CASSLGGLEEYEQYF. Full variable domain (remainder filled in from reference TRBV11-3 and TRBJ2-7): EAGVVQSPRYKIIEKKQPVAFWCNPISGHNTLYWYLQNLGQGPELLIRYENEEAVDDSQLPKDRFSAERLKGVDSTLKIQPAELGDSAVYLCASSLGGLEEYEQYFGPGTRLTVT.

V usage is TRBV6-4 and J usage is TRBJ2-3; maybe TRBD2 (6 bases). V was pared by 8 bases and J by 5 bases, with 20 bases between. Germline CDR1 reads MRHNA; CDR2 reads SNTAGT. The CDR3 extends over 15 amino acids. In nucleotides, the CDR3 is TGTGCCAGCGGTCAGGAAGCGGGTTACGGAGATACGCAGTATTTT. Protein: CASGQEAGYGDTQYF.

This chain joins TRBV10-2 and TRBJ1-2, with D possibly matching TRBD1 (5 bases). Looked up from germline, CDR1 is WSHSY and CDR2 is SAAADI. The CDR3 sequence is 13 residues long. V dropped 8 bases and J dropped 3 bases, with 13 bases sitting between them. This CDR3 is CASSRGGDYGYTF. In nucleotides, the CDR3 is TGCGCCAGCTCGAGGGGAGGAGACTATGGCTACACCTTC.

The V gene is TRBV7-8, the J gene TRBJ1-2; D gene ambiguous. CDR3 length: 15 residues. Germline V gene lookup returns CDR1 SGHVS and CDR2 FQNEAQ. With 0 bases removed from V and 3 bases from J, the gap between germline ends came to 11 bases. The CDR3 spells CASSLARVGHYGYTF. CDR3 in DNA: TGTGCCAGCAGCTTAGCGCGGGTAGGGCACTATGGCTACACCTTC.

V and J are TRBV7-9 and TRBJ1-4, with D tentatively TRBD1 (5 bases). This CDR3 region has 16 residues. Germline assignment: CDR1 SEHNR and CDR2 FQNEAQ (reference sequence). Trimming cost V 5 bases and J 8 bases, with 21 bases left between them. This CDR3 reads CASSPSRRLEGEKLFF. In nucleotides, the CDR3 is TGTGCCAGCAGCCCCTCACGCAGGTTGGAGGGGGAAAAACTGTTTTTT.

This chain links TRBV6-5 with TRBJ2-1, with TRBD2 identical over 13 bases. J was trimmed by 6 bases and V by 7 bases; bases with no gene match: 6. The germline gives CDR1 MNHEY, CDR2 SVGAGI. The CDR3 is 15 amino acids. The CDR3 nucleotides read TGTGCCAGCACCAGGGGACTAGCGGGACTCAATGAGCAGTTCTTC. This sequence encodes CASTRGLAGLNEQFF.

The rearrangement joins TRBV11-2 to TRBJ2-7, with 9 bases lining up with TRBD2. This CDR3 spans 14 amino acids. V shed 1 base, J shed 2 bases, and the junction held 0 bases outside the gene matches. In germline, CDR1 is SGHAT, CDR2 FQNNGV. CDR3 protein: CASSLGGRAYEQYF. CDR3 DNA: TGTGCCAGCAGCTTAGGCGGGAGGGCCTACGAGCAGTACTTC.

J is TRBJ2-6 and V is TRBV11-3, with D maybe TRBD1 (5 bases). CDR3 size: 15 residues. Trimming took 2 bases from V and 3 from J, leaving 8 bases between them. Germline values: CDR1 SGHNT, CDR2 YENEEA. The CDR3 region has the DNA TGTGCCAGCAGCTTAACAGGAGATGGGGCCAACGTCCTGACTTTC. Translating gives CASSLTGDGANVLTF. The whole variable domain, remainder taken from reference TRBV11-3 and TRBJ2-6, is EAGVVQSPRYKIIEKKQPVAFWCNPISGHNTLYWYLQNLGQGPELLIRYENEEAVDDSQLPKDRFSAERLKGVDSTLKIQPAELGDSAVYLCASSLTGDGANVLTFGAGSRLTVL.